Presented here are 16 T cell receptor beta chains from one specimen sequenced in a study of T-cell reconstitution after alpha-beta-depleted transplantation in children (dated by TCRdb to between 2015 and 2016). The treatment or condition label corresponds to: allogeneic hematopoietic cell transplantation with graft depleted of TCRalphabeta T cells and CD19 B cells. Receptor amplification or capture employed PCR. Sequencing relied on an Illumina HiSeq 2500. TCR library preparation used molecular barcoding, with unique molecular identifiers applied to normalize quantification of the TCRbeta repertoire. The public reads were run again by TCRdb, first through fastp at Q25 and then through MiXCR, and only productive beta chains were kept. Each CDR3 protein gets just one entry, which takes the most common genes and DNA from the rows behind it. The sample yields 700,000 to 850,000 distinct CDR3 sequences; 15% to 20% were counted once. Clones ranked in the top ten supply under 6% of the sample.

The specimen comprised PBMCs, mostly from graft donor cells, sampled 360 days after TCRalphabeta/CD19-depleted stem cell transplant. These TCRs come from a male patient aged 10-17 years who had a stem cell transplant for acute lymphoblastic leukemia, so the T cells may come from the graft donor.

This clonotype was detected a few times. In nucleotides, the CDR3 is TGTGCCAGTAGTATATTCGGTACAACTAATGAAAAACTGTTTTTT. This encodes CASSIFGTTNEKLFF. The rearrangement uses TRBV19 and TRBJ1-4, with unresolved D. The CDR3 is 15 residues long. Germline V lookup: CDR1 LNHDA, CDR2 SQIVND (reference sequence). Trimming removed 2 bases from V and 0 bases from J, with 7 bases in between.

This chain uses TRBV12-3 or TRBV12-4 with TRBJ2-3; 8 bases are shared with TRBD2. The CDR3 runs 15 residues. The J segment lost 5 bases and the V segment lost 5 bases, leaving 9 bases of the junction unmatched. The CDR3: CASSPLSGRKDTQYF. In DNA, the CDR3 is TGTGCCAGCAGTCCATTGAGCGGGAGAAAAGATACGCAGTATTTT.

This clonotype was seen only a few times. V and J are TRBV28 and TRBJ2-3; D call uncertain. Germline lookup yields CDR1 MDHEN and CDR2 SYDVKM. Trimming took off 5 bases at V and 2 bases at J, with 14 bases between the two ends. This CDR3 has 15 residues. The CDR3 coding sequence is TGTGCCAGCAGTCTCATGGGTCTCGTCACAGATACGCAGTATTTT. Protein: CASSLMGLVTDTQYF.

This clonotype was counted a few times. CDR3 sequence (DNA): TGCGCCAGCAGCGGGGGACTAGTTGAGACCCAGTACTTC. As protein: CASSGGLVETQYF. The chain has TRBV5-1 and TRBJ2-5, with 8 bases fitting TRBD2. Germline V gene sequence: CDR1 SGHRS, CDR2 YFSETQ. The CDR3 sequence is 13 residues long. Trimming at V came to 4 bases and at J to 5 bases, leaving 4 bases not matched to a gene.

The table lists this clonotype with many counts. This chain joins TRBV4-2 and TRBJ2-7; D is perhaps TRBD2 (6 bases). Germline lookup yields CDR1 LGHNA and CDR2 YNFKEQ. This CDR3 has 16 amino acids. Deletions cut 0 bases from V and 3 bases from J, with 15 bases between. CDR3 protein: CASSQDQAGRYYEQYF. CDR3 nucleotide sequence: TGTGCCAGCAGCCAAGATCAGGCGGGGAGATACTACGAGCAGTACTTC.

The CDR3 nucleotides read TGCAGCGTCCTCGGGATGTGGGAGACCCAGTACTTC. The encoded protein is CSVLGMWETQYF. The chain is built from TRBV29-1 and TRBJ2-5; the D gene is possibly TRBD2 (5 bases). The V gene lost 6 bases and the J gene lost 5 bases, with 13 bases spanning the gap. The CDR3 consists of 12 residues. Germline V gives CDR1 SQVTM, CDR2 ANQGSEA.

This clonotype was counted many times. V gene TRBV12-3 or TRBV12-4 combines with J gene TRBJ2-1; D unresolved. This CDR3 is built from 14 residues. Deletions cut 3 bases from V and 0 bases from J, with 6 bases between. This CDR3 is CASSFVSSYNEQFF. CDR3 bases: TGTGCCAGCAGTTTCGTAAGCTCCTACAATGAGCAGTTCTTC.

At least ten counts were recorded for this clonotype. The J gene is TRBJ2-5, the V gene TRBV12-3 or TRBV12-4; D remains unclear. V lost 8 bases and J 1 base, leaving 11 bases between the germline ends. The CDR3 totals 13 residues. The chain's CDR3 is CASEGPPQETQYF. DNA of the CDR3: TGTGCCAGCGAAGGACCTCCCCAAGAGACCCAGTACTTC.

This clonotype was counted a few times. The chain uses TRBV5-1 and TRBJ2-1; 10 nucleotides line up with TRBD1. The CDR3 length is 19 residues. CDR1 and CDR2 from the germline V gene are SGHRS and YFSETQ. V trimming: 4 bases; J trimming: 0 bases; junction bases outside the gene matches: 13. The CDR3 DNA sequence: TGCGCCAGCAGCCCGAGGGGACAGGGGTACCCTAGCTCCTACAATGAGCAGTTCTTC. Translated: CASSPRGQGYPSSYNEQFF.

This clonotype occurred many times. V gene TRBV29-1 combines with J gene TRBJ2-3; 8 bases match TRBD2. Germline V gene sequence: CDR1 SQVTM, CDR2 ANQGSEA. The junction had 12 bases not matched to a gene; V was cut back by 6 bases and J by 7 bases. This CDR3 is 14 amino acids long. Written as DNA, the CDR3 is TGCAGCGTCCGCTTAGTTAGCGGGGACTATACGCAGTATTTT. Translation gives CSVRLVSGDYTQYF.

The table lists this clonotype with a few counts. The rearrangement joins TRBV20-1 to TRBJ1-1, with unresolved D. This CDR3 is 14 amino acids long. V gave up 0 bases and J gave up 1 base, with 9 bases separating them. CDR1 is DFQATT, CDR2 SNEGSKA, per germline (reference sequence). DNA for the CDR3: TGCAGTGCTAGAGATCTACATCCGAACACTGAAGCTTTCTTT. It translates to CSARDLHPNTEAFF.

As regards this clonotype: A read error is possible here, since a much larger clone lies one base away. J is TRBJ1-1 and V is TRBV3-1, with 8 bases aligning to TRBD1. The CDR3 covers 13 residues. J gave up 7 bases and V 3 bases, and 4 bases lay outside the gene matches. Germline CDR1 reads LGHDT; CDR2 reads YNNKEL (reference sequence). This CDR3 reads CASSQYRGSEAFF. CDR3 nucleotide sequence: TGTGCCAGCAGCCAGTACAGGGGGAGTGAAGCTTTCTTT.

This chain uses TRBV4-1 with TRBJ2-1; the match to TRBD2 covers 9 bases. This CDR3 comprises 15 residues. Germline V CDR1 and CDR2: MGHRA, YSYEKL. V shed 0 bases and J 9 bases; nucleotides not matched to a gene: 6. The CDR3 coding sequence is TGCGCCAGCAGCCAAGACCCGGCGGGAGGGCCTGAGCAGTTCTTC. It translates to CASSQDPAGGPEQFF.

The rearrangement joins TRBV20-1 to TRBJ2-7; 7 nucleotides match TRBD1. Germline V CDR1 and CDR2: DFQATT, SNEGSKA (reference sequence). The junction had 6 bases not matched to a gene; V was cut back by 2 bases and J by 2 bases. This CDR3 region has 14 residues. CDR3 in DNA: TGCAGTGCTAGAAGGGGGCGGATTCCCTACGAGCAGTACTTC. Translation: CSARRGRIPYEQYF.

The chain employs TRBV5-1 and TRBJ2-7, with 16 bases that match TRBD2. CDR1 is SGHRS and CDR2 is YFSETQ in the germline V gene. This CDR3 is 18 amino acids long. Trimming took 2 bases from V and 1 from J; bases not matched to a gene: 6. CDR3 bases: TGCGCCAGCAGCTTCGGGACTAGCGGGAGGGAAGAATCCTACGAGCAGTACTTC. As protein: CASSFGTSGREESYEQYF.

This CDR3 reads CASSLAGGQGASSYNEQFF. CDR3 coding DNA: TGTGCCAGCAGCTTAGCCGGGGGGCAGGGGGCGAGCTCCTACAATGAGCAGTTCTTC. The chain is built from TRBV7-8 and TRBJ2-1; perhaps TRBD1 as D (8 bases). Germline lookup yields CDR1 SGHVS and CDR2 FQNEAQ. This CDR3 has 19 amino acids. V was clipped by 0 bases and J by 0 bases, with 18 bases between them.